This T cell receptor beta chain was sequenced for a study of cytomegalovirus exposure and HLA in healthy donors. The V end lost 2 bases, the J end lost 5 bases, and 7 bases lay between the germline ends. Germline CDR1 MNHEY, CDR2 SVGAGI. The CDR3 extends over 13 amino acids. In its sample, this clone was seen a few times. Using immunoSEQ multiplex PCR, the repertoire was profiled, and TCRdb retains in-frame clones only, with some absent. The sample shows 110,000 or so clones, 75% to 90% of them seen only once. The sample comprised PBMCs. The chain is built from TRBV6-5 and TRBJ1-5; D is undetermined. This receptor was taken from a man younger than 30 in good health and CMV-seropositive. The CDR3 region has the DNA TGTGCCAGCAGTTACACAAGATATCAGCCCCAGCATTTT. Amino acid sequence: CASSYTRYQPQHF.